This T cell receptor beta chain was sequenced during a study of shared clonotypes between healthy human individuals. Study-wide findings and caveats: In the sorted subsets, rarefaction showed sequencing was incomplete despite large depth.

The CDR3 contains 17 residues. CDR1 and CDR2 (germline): SEHNR, FQNEAQ (reference sequence). Trimming took off 5 bases at V and 2 bases at J, with 20 bases between the two ends. Naive CD8 isolation took CD45RO-negative cells positively selected for CCR7 and excluded terminally differentiated effector memory CD45RA+ cells. Concerning this clone itself: Its specificity is unknown.

The assay was immunoSEQ multiplex PCR, and TCRdb's table has in-frame clones only and misses some. This sample yields millions of clones, of which about 93% are seen a single time; over 1.5% belongs to the top ten. Input material: naive CD8+ T cells from PBMCs. This TCR came from a young man in good health. Some clones in this sample may be carry-over from other donors' samples. This sequence joins TRBV7-9 and TRBJ2-3; the D is unclear. CDR3 residues: CASSRLAPFPDTDTQYF. The CDR3 nucleotides read TGTGCCAGCAGCCGCTTAGCCCCTTTTCCCGACACAGATACGCAGTATTTT.